This T cell receptor (beta chain) originates from a study of blood T cell repertoires in COVID-19. In the study overall: COVID-19 samples collected from the United States, Italy and Spain covered acute and convalescent phases. Nucleic acid was either cDNA or gDNA, and it came from T cells, B-cell-depleted T cells, or PBMCs.

V trimming: 3 bases; J trimming: 1 base; junction bases outside the gene matches: 7. Germline CDR1 is MDHEN and CDR2 is SYDVKM. This CDR3 is built from 16 residues. TCRdb's copy holds only in-frame clones and misses some; the assay was immunoSEQ multiplex PCR. The data contain around 280,000 clones, approximately 86% of them singletons. The V call is TRBV28, the J call TRBJ1-1; 8 positions agree with TRBD1. The sample taken for sequencing was peripheral blood. The TCR comes from a man aged 65-85 years with acute or convalescent COVID-19. This chain's CDR3 is CASSFFPGQGNTEAFF. DNA for the CDR3: TGTGCCAGCAGTTTTTTCCCTGGACAGGGGAACACTGAAGCTTTCTTT.